What follows are 18 T cell receptor beta chains derived from one specimen sequenced in a study of CD8 T cells in Susac syndrome. Reverse transcription of roughly 0.5 to 1 ug RNA was carried out with random hexamers. TCRdb reprocessed the immunoSEQ multiplex PCR reads with MiXCR, giving one entry per CDR3 protein. The sample lists 130,000 to 150,000 distinct CDR3 sequences, less than 95% occurring once. Sequencing used CD4+ T cells from PBMCs. These receptors all come from a human donor in good health.

This clonotype was observed once. This sequence joins TRBV27 and TRBJ2-5; TRBD1 aligns across 8 bases. V lost 5 bases, J lost 5 bases, and 7 bases stayed unmatched. This CDR3 is 14 amino acids long. Germline loops: CDR1 MNHEY, CDR2 SMNVEV (reference sequence). Here the CDR3 reads CASSRDRGEETQYF. DNA for the CDR3: TGTGCCAGCAGTCGAGACAGGGGCGAGGAGACCCAGTACTTC.

The chain links TRBV10-2 to TRBJ1-2; unclear D gene. Trimming pared 0 bases from V and 6 bases from J, leaving 20 bases between. Germline V gene lookup returns CDR1 WSHSY and CDR2 SAAADI. The CDR3 is made up of 17 amino acids. The CDR3 reads CASSESGLARRWDGYTF. DNA of the CDR3: TGCGCCAGCAGTGAGTCTGGATTGGCGAGGAGGTGGGATGGCTACACCTTC.

The genes are TRBV12-3 or TRBV12-4 and TRBJ2-7, with D tentatively TRBD1 (6 bases). CDR3 size: 14 residues. Trimming removed 1 base from V and 2 bases from J, with 9 bases in between. For the CDR3, the DNA is TGTGCCAGCAGTTTAGTTCAGGGGACCTACGAGCAGTACTTC. This codes for CASSLVQGTYEQYF.

The chain couples TRBV29-1 to TRBJ1-1; D is possibly TRBD1 (6 bases). Trimming pared 8 bases from V and 4 bases from J, leaving 11 bases between. CDR3 length: 11 amino acids. Germline V gene data show CDR1 as SQVTM and CDR2 as ANQGSEA. CDR3 in amino acids: CSLLQGTEAFF. The CDR3 DNA is TGCAGCTTACTACAGGGCACTGAAGCTTTCTTT.

V gene TRBV18 combines with J gene TRBJ1-1, with 8 nucleotides matching TRBD1. J lost 5 bases, V lost 5 bases, and 7 bases had no gene match. Germline loops: CDR1 KGHSH, CDR2 LQKENI. There are 14 residues in the CDR3. The DNA for the CDR3 is TGTGCCAGCTCAACCCGACAGGGGAGTACTGAAGCTTTCTTT. It is translated as CASSTRQGSTEAFF.

The chain has TRBV12-3 or TRBV12-4 and TRBJ1-1; the D is unclear. Trimming removed 3 bases from V and 1 base from J, with 9 bases in between. CDR3 length: 14 residues. The CDR3 DNA is TGTGCCAGCAGTTTGCGGGCGCGGAACACTGAAGCTTTCTTT. Translating gives CASSLRARNTEAFF.

The CDR3 is CSAALPEGGPETQYF. CDR3 DNA: TGCAGCGCTGCCCTGCCTGAAGGGGGGCCCGAGACCCAGTACTTC. The gene calls are TRBV29-1 and TRBJ2-5, with D perhaps assigned TRBD1 or TRBD2 (6 bases each). The V gene's germline CDR1 is SQVTM and CDR2 ANQGSEA. The germline V and J ends were trimmed by 7 bases and 5 bases, with 23 bases remaining between them. This CDR3 contains 15 residues.

J is TRBJ2-5 and V is TRBV5-1; TRBD2 is a possible D gene (5 bases). Germline CDR1 SGHRS, CDR2 YFSETQ. The V end lost 4 bases, the J end lost 0 bases, and 10 bases lay between the germline ends. CDR3 size: 14 residues. The CDR3 DNA sequence: TGCGCCAGCAGCCCGGGATCTTACCAAGAGACCCAGTACTTC. It yields the protein CASSPGSYQETQYF.

The table lists this clonotype with a count of one. CDR3 sequence (DNA): TGCGCCAGCAGCTCGGGACTAGCGGGAGAGGGTGAGCAGTTCTTC. Protein: CASSSGLAGEGEQFF. The chain employs TRBV5-1 and TRBJ2-1; 14 nucleotides agree with TRBD2. The CDR3 extends over 15 amino acids. From germline, CDR1 is SGHRS and CDR2 YFSETQ. The ends lost 3 bases at V and 9 bases at J; junction bases unmatched: 5.

This chain uses TRBV4-1 with TRBJ2-3; D is possibly TRBD1 (6 bases). V was cut by 3 bases and J by 5 bases, with 12 bases left in between. Germline CDR1 and CDR2: MGHRA and YSYEKL. The CDR3 is made up of 14 amino acids. The chain's CDR3 is CASSQRTGKDTQYF. CDR3 nucleotide sequence: TGCGCCAGCAGCCAGCGAACAGGGAAAGATACGCAGTATTTT.

V gene TRBV30 combines with J gene TRBJ2-5, with D possibly matching TRBD1 (5 bases). V lost 3 bases and J 5 bases, leaving 19 bases between the germline ends. This CDR3 spans 15 amino acids. Germline CDR1 GTSNPN, CDR2 SVGIG (reference sequence). The CDR3 DNA sequence: TGTGCCTGGAGCCTGAGCGACAGAGATTGGGAGACCCAGTACTTC. Translated, it gives CAWSLSDRDWETQYF.

This clonotype was detected only once. The rearrangement uses TRBV11-2 and TRBJ1-2; 9 bases map to TRBD1. Germline V gives CDR1 SGHAT, CDR2 FQNNGV. The CDR3 runs to 18 residues. The V gene end was trimmed by 4 bases and the J gene end by 4 bases; junction bases not matched to a gene: 16. The CDR3 sequence: CASSSWGRDRDFFYGYTF. The DNA for the CDR3 is TGTGCCAGCAGCTCGTGGGGCCGGGACAGGGACTTTTTCTATGGCTACACCTTC.

This CDR3 reads CASSDRQGTDTQYF. The CDR3, as DNA: TGTGCCAGCAGTGACCGACAGGGCACAGATACGCAGTATTTT. The genes are TRBV2 and TRBJ2-3; tentatively, D is TRBD1 (6 bases). V was shortened by 3 bases and J by 1 base, with 8 bases between the two germline ends. The CDR3 is 14 amino acids. CDR1 and CDR2 from the germline V gene are SNHLY and FYNNEI.

This chain uses TRBV6-1 with TRBJ1-4, with D hard to call. Germline V gene data show CDR1 as MNHNS and CDR2 as SASEGT. Trimming removed 11 bases at V and 6 bases at J, with 19 bases between. There are 14 residues in the CDR3. The CDR3 region is CAAAEGGSDEKLFF. CDR3 DNA sequence: TGTGCCGCAGCGGAGGGCGGGTCGGATGAAAAACTGTTTTTT.

This chain uses TRBV3-1 with TRBJ1-1; 8 nucleotides line up with TRBD1. From germline, CDR1 is LGHDT and CDR2 YNNKEL (reference sequence). After removal of 3 bases from V and 0 bases from J, the junction contained 6 bases not matched to a gene. The CDR3 spans 16 residues. CDR3 loop: CASSQGTGLLNTEAFF. For the CDR3, the DNA is TGTGCCAGCAGCCAGGGGACAGGACTCTTGAACACTGAAGCTTTCTTT.

V is TRBV13 and J is TRBJ1-1; D uncertain. Germline V gives CDR1 PRHDT, CDR2 FYEKMQ (reference sequence). The CDR3 contains 12 residues. Trimming took off 1 base at V and 6 bases at J, with 6 bases between the two ends. CDR3 nucleotides: TGTGCCAGCAGCTTAGATCTTGCTGAAGCTTTCTTT. This encodes CASSLDLAEAFF.

V usage is TRBV7-2 and J usage is TRBJ2-7; the match to TRBD2 covers 8 bases. Unmatched junction bases numbered 5, after V lost 2 bases and J lost 2 bases. The germline gives CDR1 SGHTA, CDR2 FQGNSA. The CDR3 is 15 residues long. CDR3 in amino acids: CASSLRALAAYEQYF. The CDR3 region has the DNA TGTGCCAGCAGCTTAAGGGCACTAGCGGCCTACGAGCAGTACTTC.

This chain connects TRBV5-5 to TRBJ1-1; the D is unclear. This CDR3 is 14 amino acids long. The ends were cut back, 2 bases at V and 4 bases at J, with 12 bases in the middle. Germline assignment: CDR1 SGHKS and CDR2 YYEKEE (reference sequence). Here the CDR3 DNA reads TGTGCCAGCAGCTTAGAGGGAGTAGGCACTGAAGCTTTCTTT. This encodes CASSLEGVGTEAFF. The full variable domain, in which reference TRBV5-5 and TRBJ1-1 provide the parts outside the CDR3, is DAGVTQSPTHLIKTRGQQVTLRCSPISGHKSVSWYQQVLGQGPQFIFQYYEKEERGRGNFPDRFSARQFPNYSSELNVNALLLGDSALYLCASSLEGVGTEAFFGQGTRLTVV.